This passage covers 23 T cell receptor beta chains from one sample sequenced in a study of T cells after yellow fever vaccination. TCRdb re-derived calls from the 5' RACE reads in MiXCR, one entry per CDR3 protein. The sample holds under 300,000 distinct CDR3 sequences, about 7.1% seen once. The input for sequencing was CD4+ T cells sorted from PBMCs, taken 15 days after the yellow fever booster vaccination. The receptors come from a man younger than 40 who received the YFV17D yellow fever vaccine.

This clonotype showed up just a few times. This chain joins TRBV11-1 and TRBJ1-1, with TRBD1 matching over 8 bases. This CDR3 spans 18 amino acids. The trim removed 1 base at V and 1 base at J, leaving 11 bases unmatched. Germline V gene data show CDR1 as SGHAT and CDR2 as FQDESV (reference sequence). Here the CDR3 DNA reads TGTGCCAGCAGCTTAGTTATTTTATCGGACAGGGAGAACACTGAAGCTTTCTTT. Translation gives CASSLVILSDRENTEAFF.

This clonotype showed up just a few times. V and J are TRBV20-1 and TRBJ2-7; either TRBD1 or TRBD2 may supply D (6 bases each). Germline assignment: CDR1 DFQATT and CDR2 SNEGSKA (reference sequence). Deletions cut 6 bases from V and 2 bases from J, with 23 bases between. The CDR3 covers 16 residues. The CDR3 here is CSAQGSSVGATYEQYF. The CDR3 region has the DNA TGCAGTGCCCAAGGTTCTAGCGTGGGGGCTACCTACGAGCAGTACTTC.

The rearrangement uses TRBV20-1 and TRBJ2-1; weak D call: TRBD1 (6 bases). Deletions cut 0 bases from V and 12 bases from J, with 18 bases between. Germline V gene data show CDR1 as DFQATT and CDR2 as SNEGSKA (reference sequence). This CDR3 is built from 14 residues. The CDR3 nucleotides are TGCAGTGCTAGAGATTCGACAGGATACCCACCGCAGTTCTTC. Residues: CSARDSTGYPPQFF.

The chain links TRBV12-3 or TRBV12-4 to TRBJ2-1; 9 positions match TRBD2. The CDR3 is made up of 15 amino acids. J was trimmed by 6 bases and V by 2 bases; bases with no gene match: 5. CDR3 protein: CASSLRTSVGNEQFF. CDR3 nucleotides: TGTGCCAGCAGTTTACGGACTAGCGTTGGCAATGAGCAGTTCTTC.

The chain employs TRBV28 and TRBJ1-2, with 8 bases lining up with TRBD1. Germline V gene sequence: CDR1 MDHEN, CDR2 SYDVKM. Germline trimming cut 3 bases from V and 6 bases from J; bases unmatched to any gene: 9. The CDR3 is 15 residues long. CDR3 nucleotide sequence: TGTGCCAGCAGTTTGACAGGGGCTGTGACGGATGGCTACACCTTC. This sequence encodes CASSLTGAVTDGYTF.

About this clonotype itself: At one of its ends the junction is not consistent with the germline gene, which may arise from a read error. The J gene is TRBJ2-5, the V gene TRBV3-1; D unresolved. The germline V gene has CDR1 LGHDT and CDR2 YNNKEL (reference sequence). CDR3 size: 12 residues. The CDR3: CASSQVEEAQYF. In DNA, the CDR3 is TGTGCCAGCAGCCAAGTCGAAGAGGCCCAGTACTTC.

This clonotype was observed many times. The chain joins TRBV12-3 or TRBV12-4 to TRBJ1-1; 10 bases map to TRBD1. Unmatched junction bases numbered 1, after V lost 6 bases and J lost 0 bases. The CDR3 spans 14 residues. In nucleotides, the CDR3 is TGTGCCAGCAGAGGACAGGGGGTGAACACTGAAGCTTTCTTT. Its translation: CASRGQGVNTEAFF.

This rearrangement joins TRBV6-5 to TRBJ2-7, with D tentatively TRBD1 (7 bases). The V gene's germline CDR1 is MNHEY and CDR2 SVGAGI. V shed 4 bases and J shed 0 bases, with 22 bases lying between them. CDR3 length: 18 residues. CDR3 region: CASSSLRLGRGASYEQYF. The CDR3, as DNA: TGTGCCAGCAGTTCCTTAAGGTTGGGCAGGGGGGCCTCCTACGAGCAGTACTTC.

This clonotype was seen a handful of times. The rearrangement links TRBV5-4 to TRBJ2-3; no firm D call. This CDR3 region has 14 residues. V lost 4 bases to trimming and J lost 2 bases, with 11 bases between them. Germline CDR1 reads SGHNT; CDR2 reads YYREEE (reference sequence). CDR3 nucleotides: TGTGCCAGCAGCCTCCCCCCGAACACAGATACGCAGTATTTT. This gives the protein CASSLPPNTDTQYF.

V usage is TRBV6-5 and J usage is TRBJ2-1; 7 nucleotides align to TRBD2. CDR1 is MNHEY, CDR2 SVGAGI, per germline. This CDR3 is 15 amino acids long. Unmatched junction bases numbered 1, after V lost 2 bases and J lost 0 bases. The CDR3 coding sequence is TGTGCCAGCAGTTACGGCGGGAGCTCCTACAATGAGCAGTTCTTC. It translates to CASSYGGSSYNEQFF.

The genes are TRBV20-1 and TRBJ2-1, with 12 bases identical to TRBD2. The germline V gene encodes CDR1 DFQATT and CDR2 SNEGSKA (reference sequence). The CDR3 covers 17 residues. V lost 0 bases, J lost 3 bases, and 6 bases stayed unmatched. In DNA, the CDR3 is TGCAGTGCTAGAGATCGCCCGACTAGCGGGGGCTACAATGAGCAGTTCTTC. It yields the protein CSARDRPTSGGYNEQFF.

The rearrangement uses TRBV5-4 and TRBJ2-5, with 8 positions matching TRBD2. CDR3 length equals 17 residues. Germline CDR1 SGHNT, CDR2 YYREEE (reference sequence). J lost 2 bases, V lost 4 bases, and 13 bases had no gene match. In nucleotides, the CDR3 is TGTGCCAGCAGCGCGAGTTCTGGGACTAGAGGGCAAGAGACCCAGTACTTC. It is translated as CASSASSGTRGQETQYF.

This chain joins TRBV11-1 and TRBJ2-1; 8 positions match TRBD2. V trimming: 6 bases; J trimming: 5 bases; junction bases outside the gene matches: 6. The CDR3 covers 14 residues. Germline values: CDR1 SGHAT, CDR2 FQDESV (reference sequence). In nucleotides, the CDR3 is TGTGCCAGCAGAAGACTAGCGCCAAACAATGAGCAGTTCTTC. Its translation: CASRRLAPNNEQFF. The full variable domain, rest sourced from reference TRBV11-1 and TRBJ2-1, is EAEVAQSPRYKITEKSQAVAFWCDPISGHATLYWYRQILGQGPELLVQFQDESVVDDSQLPKDRFSAERLKGVDSTLKIQPAELGDSAMYLCASRRLAPNNEQFFGPGTRLTVL.

The gene calls are TRBV7-3 and TRBJ1-1; weak D call: TRBD1 (6 bases). Germline-derived CDR1 and CDR2 are SGHTA and FQGTGA. The V and J ends lost 4 bases and 1 base respectively, with 16 bases between them. This CDR3 region has 16 residues. As DNA, the CDR3 is TGTGCCAGCAGCTCTCAGTCCGGGACACCGAACACTGAAGCTTTCTTT. Its protein is CASSSQSGTPNTEAFF.

In its sample, this clonotype was seen a few times. As DNA, the CDR3 is TGTGCCAGCCGCAGGGAAAATGGCTACACCTTC. It is translated as CASRRENGYTF. The genes are TRBV6-5 and TRBJ1-2; TRBD1 is a possible D gene (5 bases). The germline V gene encodes CDR1 MNHEY and CDR2 SVGAGI. The CDR3 consists of 11 residues. Trimming pared 8 bases from V and 6 bases from J, leaving 10 bases between.

There are a few counts of this clonotype. In nucleotides, the CDR3 is TGCAGTGCCCCACCGAACGGGCCAGCGGGAGTTGAGCAGTACTTC. As protein: CSAPPNGPAGVEQYF. The V and J genes are TRBV20-1 and TRBJ2-7; 8 bases are shared with TRBD2. The germline V gene encodes CDR1 DFQATT and CDR2 SNEGSKA (reference sequence). The V segment lost 6 bases and the J segment 7 bases; nucleotides outside the gene matches: 17. CDR3 length: 15 amino acids.

The CDR3 loop reads CASSPSQGRSDTQYF. The CDR3 DNA is TGTGCCAGCAGTCCCTCGCAGGGGAGGTCAGATACGCAGTATTTT. The chain is built from TRBV12-3 or TRBV12-4 and TRBJ2-3; D could derive from TRBD1 or TRBD2 (6 bases each). The germline V and J ends were trimmed by 5 bases and 4 bases, with 16 bases remaining between them. The CDR3 totals 15 residues.

This chain joins TRBV5-1 and TRBJ2-2, with unresolved D. The V and J ends lost 0 bases and 4 bases respectively, with 10 bases between them. This CDR3 has 15 amino acids. CDR1 and CDR2 (germline): SGHRS, YFSETQ. The CDR3 spells CASSLGRVITGELFF. In DNA form, the CDR3 reads TGCGCCAGCAGCTTGGGCCGGGTAATCACCGGGGAGCTGTTTTTT.

The chain combines TRBV5-1 with TRBJ2-3; D is ambiguous. This CDR3 is 13 amino acids long. Trimming took off 6 bases at V and 1 base at J, with 9 bases between the two ends. The V gene's germline CDR1 is SGHRS and CDR2 YFSETQ. CDR3 region: CASNSLRTDTQYF. CDR3 DNA: TGCGCCAGCAACTCTCTCCGCACAGATACGCAGTATTTT.

Turning to this clonotype: This may arise from a read error, as a much more abundant clone is one base away. This rearrangement joins TRBV7-9 to TRBJ2-1, with 10 bases identical to TRBD2. Germline loops: CDR1 SEHNR, CDR2 FQNEAQ (reference sequence). V gave up 3 bases and J gave up 12 bases; unmatched junction bases: 8. The CDR3 covers 14 residues. CDR3 sequence (DNA): TGTGCCAGCAGCTTGGGGACTAGCGCCTATGCGCAGTTCTTC. Encoded protein: CASSLGTSAYAQFF.

About this clonotype: A much larger clone differs by one base, so this may be a read error. This chain's CDR3 is CTSSHPRDRVTDTQYF. CDR3 coding DNA: TGTACCAGCAGCCACCCCCGGGACAGGGTAACAGATACGCAGTATTTT. The rearrangement links TRBV11-1 to TRBJ2-3, with 9 nucleotides matching TRBD1. The CDR3 is 16 amino acids. Germline values: CDR1 SGHAT, CDR2 FQDESV (reference sequence).

This clonotype was observed a few times. The chain joins TRBV5-1 to TRBJ2-7; 12 nucleotides line up with TRBD2. There are 16 residues in the CDR3. Germline V lookup: CDR1 SGHRS, CDR2 YFSETQ. V dropped 4 bases and J dropped 2; count of bases not matched to a gene: 7. Written as DNA, the CDR3 is TGCGCCAGCAGCCCCCGGACTAGCGGGAACCCCTACGAGCAGTACTTC. Translation gives CASSPRTSGNPYEQYF.

This clonotype was counted between two and nine times. The chain employs TRBV5-8 and TRBJ2-7; TRBD1 matches 7 bases. V dropped 4 bases and J dropped 5; count of bases not matched to a gene: 6. Germline V gene data show CDR1 as SGHTS and CDR2 as YDEGEE. The CDR3 is 13 residues long. CDR3 in amino acids: CASSLTGSNEQYF. CDR3 coding DNA: TGTGCCAGCAGCCTGACAGGGTCTAACGAGCAGTACTTC.